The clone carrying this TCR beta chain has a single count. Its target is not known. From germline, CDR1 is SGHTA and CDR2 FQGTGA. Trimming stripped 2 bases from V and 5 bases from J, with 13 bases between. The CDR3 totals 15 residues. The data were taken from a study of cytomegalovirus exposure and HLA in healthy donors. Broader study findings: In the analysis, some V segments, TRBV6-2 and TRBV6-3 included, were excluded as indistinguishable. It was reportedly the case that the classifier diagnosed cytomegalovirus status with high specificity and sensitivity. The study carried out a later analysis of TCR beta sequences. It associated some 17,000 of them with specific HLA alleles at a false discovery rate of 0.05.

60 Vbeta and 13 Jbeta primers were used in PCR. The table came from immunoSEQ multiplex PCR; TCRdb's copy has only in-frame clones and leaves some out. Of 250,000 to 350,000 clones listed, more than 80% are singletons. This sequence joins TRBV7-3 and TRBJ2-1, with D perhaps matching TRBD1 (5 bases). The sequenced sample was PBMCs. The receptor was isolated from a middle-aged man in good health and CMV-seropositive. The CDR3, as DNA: TGTGCCAGCAGCTTAGGGGCAGGGCCAAACAATGAGCAGTTCTTC. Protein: CASSLGAGPNNEQFF.